The clone carrying this TCR beta chain turned up a few times. These data originate in a study of cytomegalovirus exposure and HLA in healthy donors. Researchers ran the PCR with 60 Vbeta and 13 Jbeta primers. TCRdb's table, derived via immunoSEQ multiplex PCR, lists solely in-frame clones and lacks some. The data hold some 150,000 clones, with about four fifths observed a single time. Sequencing used PBMCs. This TCR was recovered from a man aged 25 to 40 in good health and CMV-seronegative.

The CDR3 coding sequence is TGTGCCAGCAGTGACTCGACAGGGGGTAATTCACCCCTCCACTTT. The encoded protein is CASSDSTGGNSPLHF. V and J are TRBV6-4 and TRBJ1-6, with 9 bases aligning to TRBD1. Germline CDR1 is MRHNA and CDR2 is SNTAGT. V dropped 0 bases and J dropped 6; count of bases not matched to a gene: 0. This CDR3 is built from 15 residues.